These 30 T cell receptor beta chains were sequenced from one sample in a study of graft-versus-host responses after intestinal transplantation. Sequenced by immunoSEQ multiplex PCR; TCRdb stores in-frame clones only, minus some. Of tens of thousands of clones listed, approximately 89% were seen once; the top ten hold roughly 2.6%. Sequenced material: PBMCs, taken almost 120 days after intestinal transplantation. The receptor set was obtained from a human patient who received an intestinal transplant, so some T cells may come from the graft donor.

The V and J genes are TRBV6-6 and TRBJ2-1; TRBD1 or TRBD2 may be the D gene (5 bases each). CDR1 MNHNY and CDR2 SVGAGI come from the germline V gene (reference sequence). The CDR3 length is 14 residues. V lost 2 bases to trimming and J lost 0 bases, with 5 bases between them. Here the CDR3 DNA reads TGTGCCAGCAGTTACGGGGGCTCCTACAATGAGCAGTTCTTC. Protein product: CASSYGGSYNEQFF.

The rearrangement uses TRBV5-4 and TRBJ2-1; the D gene is possibly TRBD1 (7 bases). The ends were cut back, 4 bases at V and 0 bases at J, with 14 bases in the middle. The germline V gene encodes CDR1 SGHNT and CDR2 YYREEE (reference sequence). This CDR3 is built from 16 residues. This CDR3 is CASSGGTVNSYNEQFF. The CDR3 DNA follows: TGTGCCAGCAGCGGGGGGACAGTCAACTCCTACAATGAGCAGTTCTTC.

The gene calls are TRBV7-2 and TRBJ2-1; tentatively, D is TRBD2 (6 bases). Germline V lookup: CDR1 SGHTA, CDR2 FQGNSA. Trimming took off 0 bases at V and 8 bases at J, with 14 bases between the two ends. This CDR3 has 15 amino acids. Written as DNA, the CDR3 is TGTGCCAGCAGCTTAGCGACACTAGCTTTCGATGAGCAGTTCTTC. This sequence encodes CASSLATLAFDEQFF.

A single count supports this clone. This chain links TRBV5-5 with TRBJ2-7, with TRBD1 identical over 10 bases. This CDR3 is built from 15 residues. With 3 bases clipped from V and 2 bases from J, the junction kept 5 bases outside the gene matches. Germline V gene lookup returns CDR1 SGHKS and CDR2 YYEKEE (reference sequence). In nucleotides, the CDR3 is TGTGCCAGCAGCTCCCAAGGACAGGGGGCCTACGAGCAGTACTTC. Protein: CASSSQGQGAYEQYF.

The chain links TRBV14 to TRBJ2-7; 7 bases match TRBD2. V lost 1 base to trimming and J lost 5 bases; unmatched junction nucleotides: 11. Per germline, CDR1 SGHDN and CDR2 FVKESK. The CDR3 covers 16 residues. CDR3 sequence reads: CASSQVRGSGIDEQYF. The DNA of the CDR3 is TGTGCCAGCAGCCAAGTGAGGGGAAGCGGGATCGACGAGCAGTACTTC.

This chain links TRBV2 with TRBJ2-1, with 9 bases matching TRBD2. V was pared by 8 bases and J by 7 bases, with 12 bases of the junction left unmatched. CDR1 is SNHLY and CDR2 is FYNNEI in the germline V gene. This CDR3 region has 15 residues. CDR3 sequence: CASGGLASLRNEQFF. Written as DNA, the CDR3 is TGTGCCAGCGGTGGACTAGCGTCTCTACGGAATGAGCAGTTCTTC.

V usage is TRBV6-1 and J usage is TRBJ1-1, with D possibly matching TRBD1 (5 bases). The CDR3 runs 14 residues. Germline CDR1 MNHNS, CDR2 SASEGT. Deletions cut 5 bases from V and 1 base from J, with 11 bases between. The CDR3 is CASSKRGTNTEAFF. The CDR3 coding sequence is TGTGCCAGCAGTAAGCGAGGGACGAACACTGAAGCTTTCTTT.

This clone occurred once. V gene TRBV15 combines with J gene TRBJ2-7; D is unclear. Per the germline V gene, CDR1 is LNHNV and CDR2 is YYDKDF (reference sequence). V was pared by 9 bases and J by 5 bases, with 20 bases between. The CDR3 runs to 14 residues. The CDR3 is CATQERVWSDEQYF. The CDR3 coding sequence is TGTGCCACTCAGGAAAGGGTTTGGAGCGACGAGCAGTACTTC.

This chain joins TRBV5-4 and TRBJ1-1; D perhaps matches TRBD1 (5 bases). The CDR3 has 15 amino acids. CDR1 SGHNT and CDR2 YYREEE come from the germline V gene (reference sequence). Trimming left V 3 bases short and J 5 bases short, with 17 bases between. DNA of the CDR3: TGTGCCAGCAGCTCGGGGGGTGGAGGGAAAACTGAAGCTTTCTTT. This encodes CASSSGGGGKTEAFF.

This chain uses TRBV18 with TRBJ2-7, with D maybe TRBD1 (6 bases). The V end lost 4 bases, the J end lost 5 bases, and 9 bases lay between the germline ends. Germline-derived CDR1 and CDR2 are KGHSH and LQKENI. The CDR3 is made up of 12 amino acids. The CDR3 protein is CASSQQGNEQYF. The CDR3 DNA is TGTGCCAGCTCACAACAGGGAAACGAGCAGTACTTC.

The chain employs TRBV7-7 and TRBJ2-7; perhaps TRBD2 as D (5 bases). V was cut by 0 bases and J by 6 bases, with 9 bases left in between. The V gene's germline CDR1 is SSHAT and CDR2 FNYEAQ (reference sequence). The CDR3 runs to 13 residues. DNA of the CDR3: TGTGCCAGCAGCTTAGCGGTGGGAGCCGAGCAGTACTTC. Its protein is CASSLAVGAEQYF.

This clone was counted a single time. This rearrangement joins TRBV28 to TRBJ2-7, with D possibly being TRBD2 (6 bases). Germline lookup yields CDR1 MDHEN and CDR2 SYDVKM. The CDR3 runs 13 residues. Deletions cut 4 bases from V and 10 bases from J, with 17 bases between. Written as DNA, the CDR3 is TGTGCCAGCAGTTCGTTGGAGGGCTCGGAACAGTACTTC. Translating gives CASSSLEGSEQYF.

The chain is built from TRBV4-2 and TRBJ2-3; D possibly corresponds to TRBD2 (6 bases). The CDR3 totals 15 residues. Trimming took 8 bases from V and 2 from J, leaving 17 bases between them. Germline V gene data show CDR1 as LGHNA and CDR2 as YNFKEQ. CDR3 region: CASGPGLPSTDTQYF. Written as DNA, the CDR3 is TGTGCCAGCGGTCCGGGACTCCCTTCCACAGATACGCAGTATTTT.

This clone was picked up one time. The chain links TRBV30 to TRBJ1-5; 7 nucleotides align to TRBD1. The CDR3 runs 13 residues. J lost 7 bases, V lost 2 bases, and 5 bases had no gene match. Looked up from germline, CDR1 is GTSNPN and CDR2 is SVGIG (reference sequence). The CDR3, as DNA: TGTGCCTGGAGTACTAACAGGGGCCAGCCCCAGCATTTT. Its protein is CAWSTNRGQPQHF.

The chain recombines TRBV12-2 with TRBJ1-4. TRBV12-2 is recorded as a pseudogene. This CDR3 region has 14 residues. This chain's CDR3 is CASRLRGLGEKLFF. In DNA, the CDR3 is TGTGCAAGTCGCTTAAGAGGGTTAGGGGAAAAACTGTTTTTT.

CDR3 coding DNA: TGTGCCAGCAGCTTAGATCGCCAAAACACTGAAGCTTTCTTT. Protein product: CASSLDRQNTEAFF. This rearrangement joins TRBV7-9 to TRBJ1-1, with D unclear. The CDR3 loop spans 14 amino acids. The germline V gene encodes CDR1 SEHNR and CDR2 FQNEAQ (reference sequence). V was clipped by 1 base and J by 2 bases, with 8 bases between them.

V and J are TRBV5-1 and TRBJ2-7, with a tentative D call TRBD2 (5 bases). The CDR3 length is 16 residues. The V and J ends lost 0 bases and 1 base respectively, with 14 bases between them. Germline V CDR1 and CDR2: SGHRS, YFSETQ. CDR3 protein: CASSLAEGEPSYEQYF. For the CDR3, the DNA is TGCGCCAGCAGCTTGGCCGAGGGTGAGCCATCCTACGAGCAGTACTTC. Variable domain in full (rest from reference TRBV5-1 and TRBJ2-7): KAGVTQTPRYLIKTRGQQVTLSCSPISGHRSVSWYQQTPGQGLQFLFEYFSETQRNKGNFPGRFSGRQFSNSRSEMNVSTLELGDSALYLCASSLAEGEPSYEQYFGPGTRLTVT.

CDR3 residues: CASSSGTGVGGELFF. CDR3 nucleotides: TGTGCCAGCAGTTCCGGGACAGGGGTTGGCGGGGAGCTGTTTTTT. This chain uses TRBV9 with TRBJ2-2; TRBD1 matches 10 bases. The germline CDR1 and CDR2 sequences are SGDLS and YYNGEE. Losses at the gene ends were 5 bases for V and 7 bases for J; bases not matched to a gene: 8. The CDR3 totals 15 residues. Full variable domain (rest looked up from reference TRBV9 and TRBJ2-2): DSGVTQTPKHLITATGQRVTLRCSPRSGDLSVYWYQQSLDQGLQFLIQYYNGEERAKGNILERFSAQQFPDLHSELNLSSLELGDSALYFCASSSGTGVGGELFFGEGSRLTVL.

The CDR3 DNA reads as TGTGCCAGCAGCGTAGGGGGACAGGGGCCTGAAGCTTTCTTT. Residues: CASSVGGQGPEAFF. The chain links TRBV9 to TRBJ1-1, with 10 bases identical to TRBD1. Trimming at V came to 0 bases and at J to 6 bases, leaving 2 bases not matched to a gene. The CDR3 is 14 residues long. Looked up from germline, CDR1 is SGDLS and CDR2 is YYNGEE.

V usage is TRBV9 and J usage is TRBJ2-3; D not certain. This CDR3 has 14 amino acids. CDR1 SGDLS and CDR2 YYNGEE come from the germline V gene. Trimming pared 5 bases from V and 2 bases from J, leaving 12 bases between. CDR3 loop: CASSVGGSTDTQYF. The CDR3 nucleotides are TGTGCCAGCAGTGTCGGTGGTTCCACAGATACGCAGTATTTT.

V usage is TRBV4-2 and J usage is TRBJ2-7; TRBD2 might be the D (5 bases). V lost 0 bases to trimming and J lost 2 bases, with 11 bases between them. The germline CDR1 and CDR2 sequences are LGHNA and YNFKEQ. The CDR3 contains 15 residues. The CDR3, as DNA: TGTGCCAGCAGCCAAGAACTAGGATGGGCCTACGAGCAGTACTTC. Translating gives CASSQELGWAYEQYF.

This chain joins TRBV5-1 and TRBJ1-4; 9 nucleotides agree with TRBD1. The CDR3 sequence is 15 residues long. V lost 4 bases to trimming and J lost 5 bases; unmatched junction nucleotides: 6. Germline CDR1 is SGHRS and CDR2 is YFSETQ. CDR3 protein: CASSPGQGTNEKLFF. The CDR3 DNA follows: TGCGCCAGCAGCCCCGGACAGGGGACAAATGAAAAACTGTTTTTT.

In its sample, this clone was seen once. V usage is TRBV5-1 and J usage is TRBJ2-7; D remains unclear. Trimming left V 0 bases short and J 1 base short, with 11 bases between. Germline V gene lookup returns CDR1 SGHRS and CDR2 YFSETQ. The length of the CDR3 is 15 residues. In DNA, the CDR3 is TGCGCCAGCAGCTTGGCCGAACTCGGGTCCTACGAGCAGTACTTC. Amino acids: CASSLAELGSYEQYF.

V gene TRBV5-1 combines with J gene TRBJ2-7; TRBD1 might be the D (5 bases). The germline V gene encodes CDR1 SGHRS and CDR2 YFSETQ. Trimming cost V 4 bases and J 0 bases, with 11 bases left between them. There are 14 residues in the CDR3. CDR3 sequence (DNA): TGCGCCAGCAGCCCCGACAGTAGCTCCTACGAGCAGTACTTC. This translates into CASSPDSSSYEQYF.

The chain uses TRBV7-9 and TRBJ1-1; D is uncertain. Germline CDR1 is SEHNR and CDR2 is FQNEAQ (reference sequence). The CDR3 is 14 amino acids. The ends were cut back, 5 bases at V and 2 bases at J, with 12 bases in the middle. The CDR3 is CASSTWTYNTEAFF. CDR3 sequence (DNA): TGTGCCAGCAGCACCTGGACCTATAACACTGAAGCTTTCTTT.

This rearrangement joins TRBV9 to TRBJ2-2, with D perhaps matching TRBD1 (5 bases). Trimming removed 2 bases at V and 6 bases at J, with 11 bases between. In germline, CDR1 is SGDLS, CDR2 YYNGEE. This CDR3 is built from 14 residues. CDR3 loop: CASSVTALPGELFF. CDR3 coding DNA: TGTGCCAGCAGCGTGACAGCTCTCCCCGGGGAGCTGTTTTTT.

The rearrangement joins TRBV5-4 to TRBJ2-1, with TRBD1 matching 9 bases. V lost 7 bases, J lost 4 bases, and 21 bases stayed unmatched. Germline CDR1 and CDR2: SGHNT and YYREEE (reference sequence). This CDR3 contains 19 residues. CDR3 residues: CASGFRDRAGSGKYNEQFF. The DNA for the CDR3 is TGTGCCAGCGGATTCCGGGACAGGGCGGGGAGCGGGAAATACAATGAGCAGTTCTTC.

This clone was seen just once. The rearrangement joins TRBV5-1 to TRBJ1-4; no firm D call. V was trimmed by 1 base and J by 4 bases, leaving 17 bases between them. CDR3 length: 17 residues. The germline V gene encodes CDR1 SGHRS and CDR2 YFSETQ. This CDR3 reads CASSLTGRPSINEKLFF. The CDR3, as DNA: TGCGCCAGCAGCTTGACTGGGCGACCGTCAATTAATGAAAAACTGTTTTTT.

This clone came up once. This chain connects TRBV7-2 to TRBJ1-5; D is undetermined. The V end lost 1 base, the J end lost 2 bases, and 9 bases lay between the germline ends. CDR3 size: 15 residues. Germline loops: CDR1 SGHTA, CDR2 FQGNSA. This CDR3 reads CASSLVGNGNQPQHF. CDR3 nucleotides: TGTGCCAGCAGCTTAGTGGGGAATGGCAATCAGCCCCAGCATTTT.

This chain connects TRBV5-5 to TRBJ2-5; the D gene could be TRBD1 or TRBD2 (5 bases each). Germline-derived CDR1 and CDR2 are SGHKS and YYEKEE (reference sequence). V dropped 4 bases and J dropped 6 bases, with 28 bases sitting between them. This CDR3 region has 18 residues. The CDR3 reads CASSTRDQAPPDHQTQYF. For the CDR3, the DNA is TGTGCCAGCAGCACACGGGACCAAGCCCCTCCCGACCATCAGACCCAGTACTTC.